This TCR beta chain was sequenced in a study of beta chain features in type 1 diabetes (dated by TCRdb to 2016 to 2019). Background for the entire study: Mean age, gender distribution, total cell number and subset yield were not different between patients and healthy donors. The study compared the TCRB repertoires of sorted circulating CD4+ T cell subsets in recently diagnosed type 1 diabetes patients with those in matched healthy donors. Naive and central memory subsets were obtained from all 30 or so donors, but regulatory and stem cell-like memory subsets were isolated from only 8 patients and roughly 8 healthy donors. A total of around 110,000,000 sorted cells were examined across all samples, and a strong correlation was observed between cell number per subset and RNA yield. General study outcomes and caveats: Because cDNA was sequenced instead of genomic DNA, activated cells with high expression could be over-represented, although the groups did not differ in activation or CD3 levels. At VDJ recombination sites, type 1 diabetes patients had fewer insertions and more deleted nucleotides, which implies abnormalities in thymic rearrangement. Type 1 diabetes patients showed a moderate but significant shortening of TCRB CDR3 length in all four CD4+ subsets. Because small numbers of individuals were included in the HLA sub-analyses, any influence of HLA type on TCRB rearrangement was left unresolved. Naive, central memory and regulatory TCRB repertoires appeared to be more similar among patients than among healthy donors. PCR may preferentially amplify shorter templates, but because patient and control samples were amplified and corrected together, any resulting skew would affect both groups equally.

This clone was counted a few times. The antigen it recognizes is unknown. The sample holds no much larger clone one base away, and base qualities are not on file. The entire isolated RNA was reverse transcribed using the High Capacity cDNA Reverse Transcription Kit, and thus expressed TCRB transcripts were sequenced. Naive, central memory and regulatory T cell samples underwent deep immunoSEQ sequencing, averaging roughly 3.4 million total reads per sample. Sorted cells were lysed in RLT buffer, and RNA was extracted using DNase-treated RNeasy Micro or Mini kits according to cell number. To prevent cross-contamination, each cell subset was processed individually, whereas patient and healthy donor samples were processed jointly. The immunoSEQ multiplex PCR was used to amplify TCRB sequences from cDNA, yielding 87-bp fragments that span the CDR3 region. The amplicons were sequenced using the Illumina HiSeq platform. The original methods were these. PCR bias was computationally corrected using synthetic template baselines, reads within Hamming distance 2 were collapsed, and singletons that could not be merged were discarded. By aligning reads against IMGT, V, D and J genes, CDR3 length, and insertions or deletions at six rearrangement sites were assigned. Clonotype counts were normalized to sorted cell number within each subset before computing true diversity and Gini coefficients with the tcR R package. Repertoire sharing was quantified using the overlap coefficient calculated on TCRB nucleotide sequences. In its TCRdb copy, this immuneACCESS table keeps in-frame sequences only and misses some clones. Where compared with another copy, unresolved V genes explain less than half of these, and the others have no known cause. D and trimming come from the DNA, and the V and J calls and clone size come from that table. In all, the sample holds around 300,000 clones, and 7% to 9% of those were seen once. The ten largest account for roughly 1% of the sample.

A single peripheral blood draw of about 120 mL on average was collected from each donor into heparinised tubes. A BD FACSAria II was used to sort naive, central memory, regulatory and stem cell-like memory CD4+ T cells with a panel that included CD45RO, CCR7, CD25, CD127, CD95 and CD27. All sorted populations exceeded 98% purity. PBMCs were separated immediately by Lymphoprep density gradient centrifugation and were stained directly, without being cultured. So that batch effects would be minimized, each experiment stained and sorted samples in pairs, pairing one healthy donor with one patient. Counted from cysteine to phenylalanine, this CDR3 has 13 amino acids. The only DNA kept is the CDR3, 39 bases in frame from the first base. In the germline V gene, CDR1 corresponds to SGHRS and CDR2 to YFSETQ. V is pared back by 5 bases and J by 3 bases, with 11 bases lying between the germline termini.

This TCR derives from a woman under 30 in good health. The chain is assembled from TRBV5-1 and TRBJ2-5; tentative D gene TRBD2, with 6 bases matching. Sequencing used central memory CD4+ T cells from blood. In nucleotide form, the sequence is TGCGCCAGCAGTGTCCCGGGAGAAGAGACCCAGTACTTC. Translated, this gives CASSVPGEETQYF.